The rows below give T cell receptor beta chains drawn from one sample of a study of OX40 agonist ivuxolimab in advanced cancers. Profiling relied on immunoSEQ multiplex PCR, and the TCRdb table lists in-frame clones only, not all of them. Found here are under 85,000 clones, approximately 95% of them singletons; the top ten hold roughly 20%. Sequenced here: CD4+ or CD8+ T cells sorted from blood, sampled in a trial of the OX40 agonist ivuxolimab. The receptors were gathered from an adult with an advanced solid tumor such as melanoma, head and neck, liver or kidney cancer. The CDR3 runs from the conserved cysteine through the conserved F or W. D genes are given only for firm matches. The size field is filled for only some rows; it gives once, few, many or a size class.

. | TRBJ1-1 | TRBV4-2 | TRBD1 | TGTGCCAGCAGCCAAGACGGGACAGCGAACACTGAAGCTTTCTTT | CASSQDGTANTEAFF
. | TRBJ1-4 | TRBV9 | TRBD1 | TGTGCCAGCAGCCGGACAGGGGATGAAAAACTGTTTTTT | CASSRTGDEKLFF
. | TRBJ2-2 | TRBV14 | TRBD2 | TGTGCCAGCAGCCATGCCAGTAGCGGGAGGGCCAGCGCCGGGGAGCTGTTTTTT | CASSHASSGRASAGELFF
. | TRBJ1-2 | TRBV28 | . | TGTGCCAGCAGTTCTATGGGGGGCCTTAACTATGGCTACACCTTC | CASSSMGGLNYGYTF
. | TRBJ2-3 | TRBV2 | TRBD2 | TGTGCCAGCAGTGAAGGGACTAGCGGAGGTGTGGCAGATACGCAGTATTTT | CASSEGTSGGVADTQYF
. | TRBJ1-1 | TRBV7-6 | . | TGTGCCAGCAGCCTGGAGGGGGGCGTCCGGAGGAACACTGAAGCTTTCTTT | CASSLEGGVRRNTEAFF
. | TRBJ2-7 | TRBV9 | TRBD2 | TGTGCCAGCAGCGTAGGTGGCGGGGGGGACCCCTACGAGCAGTACTTC | CASSVGGGGDPYEQYF
. | TRBJ2-7 | TRBV4-3 | . | TGCGCCAGCAGCCAAGTGGGCGCCGGGCGTTACTCCGGCGAGCAGTACTTC | CASSQVGAGRYSGEQYF
. | TRBJ2-2 | TRBV9 | . | TGTGCCAGCAGCCCCGGTCAGGGGTGGGACACCGGGGAGCTGTTTTTT | CASSPGQGWDTGELFF
. | TRBJ2-2 | TRBV7-6 | . | TGTGCCAGCAGCTTATCCCTAGGAGGAACCGGGGAGCTGTTTTTT | CASSLSLGGTGELFF
. | TRBJ1-2 | TRBV6-5 | . | TGTGCCAGCAGTTACTCGACACAGGCCCTCTATGGCTACACCTTC | CASSYSTQALYGYTF
. | TRBJ1-2 | TRBV12-5 | . | TGTGCTAGTTTTAGCCGGGACCCTACGACGGGCTATGGCTACACCTTC | CASFSRDPTTGYGYTF
. | TRBJ2-1 | TRBV11-3 | TRBD2 | TGTGCCAGCAGCCCTAGCGGGGGGGCCAATGAGCAGTTCTTC | CASSPSGGANEQFF
. | TRBJ2-3 | TRBV4-3 | TRBD2 | TGCGCCAGCAGCCCGGGTAGTCGGGGGGGTTGGACAGATACGCAGTATTTT | CASSPGSRGGWTDTQYF
few | TRBJ1-4 | TRBV7-9 | TRBD1 | TGTGCCAGCAGCTCGAACAGGGGCGGAGCAACTAATGAAAAACTGTTTTTT | CASSSNRGGATNEKLFF
. | TRBJ2-3 | TRBV7-8 | . | TGTGCCAGCAGCTTAGTGTCCGGGAGTTCAGCAGATACGCAGTATTTT | CASSLVSGSSADTQYF
. | TRBJ1-5 | TRBV14 | . | TGTGCCAGCAGCCTTTCCCCGCGCCAGCCCCAGCATTTT | CASSLSPRQPQHF
. | TRBJ2-1 | TRBV4-3 | . | TGCGCCAGTAGGCAGTGGGGCAGCGACGATGAGCAGTTCTTC | CASRQWGSDDEQFF
. | TRBJ1-2 | TRBV6-5 | . | TGTGCCAGCAGTTCCTTAAACTATGGCTACACCTTC | CASSSLNYGYTF
few | TRBJ1-1 | TRBV7-9 | . | TGTGCCAGCAGCATAGGCGGGGCGGAAGCTTTCTTT | CASSIGGAEAFF
. | TRBJ1-1 | TRBV15 | . | TGTGCCACAAGGGAAGGGGGATGGCATGAAGCTTTCTTT | CATREGGWHEAFF
. | TRBJ2-1 | TRBV7-2 | TRBD2 | TGTGCCAGCAGCTTATACAAGCGGGGGGGCCCGACCTACAATGAGCAGTTCTTC | CASSLYKRGGPTYNEQFF
. | TRBJ2-7 | TRBV28 | . | TGTGCCAGCAGTTTAAGTATGGTAGAGGGGCCACACGAGCAGTACTTC | CASSLSMVEGPHEQYF
. | TRBJ2-6 | TRBV27 | TRBD1 | TGTGCCAGCAGTCTGGGGATCGGACAGGGGGCTACCCCCTCCTGGGCCAACGTCCTGACTTTC | CASSLGIGQGATPSWANVLTF
. | TRBJ1-1 | TRBV6-1 | . | TGTGCCAGCAGTGAAGCGAGCGCCACTGAAGCTTTCTTT | CASSEASATEAFF
. | TRBJ2-7 | TRBV5-4 | . | TGTGCCAGCAGCTTACTGACCAATAGGGGCTACGAGCAGTACTTC | CASSLLTNRGYEQYF
. | TRBJ2-3 | TRBV7-2 | . | TGTGCCAGCCAACAGGTCATCCCCACAGATACGCAGTATTTT | CASQQVIPTDTQYF
. | TRBJ1-1 | TRBV5-5 | . | TGTGCCAGCAGCTCCTCTGAGAGAACTGAAGCTTTCTTT | CASSSSERTEAFF
. | TRBJ2-3 | TRBV28 | TRBD1 | TGTGCCAGCAGTTTAGATGGGACAGGGGTTTCAGATACGCAGTATTTT | CASSLDGTGVSDTQYF
. | TRBJ1-2 | TRBV19 | . | TGTGCCAGTAGTATATTGGGCCGTCTCGGGACGCTCACCTATGGCTACACCTTC | CASSILGRLGTLTYGYTF
. | TRBJ2-3 | TRBV7-6 | . | TGTGCCAGCAGCTTATTATCTGGGGAGAGAGATACGCAGTATTTT | CASSLLSGERDTQYF
. | TRBJ1-6 | TRBV9 | TRBD1 | TGTGCCAGCAGCGTAGCGTTGGGGACAGAGAATAATTCACCCCTCCACTTT | CASSVALGTENNSPLHF
. | TRBJ1-3 | TRBV28 | . | TGTGCCAGCAGTTTATGGGGCCCGGCCTCTGGAAACACCATATATTTT | CASSLWGPASGNTIYF
. | TRBJ1-5 | TRBV28 | TRBD1 | TGTGCCAGCAGATTTCTTAGAGGGGGCGGTCAGCCCCAGCATTTT | CASRFLRGGGQPQHF
. | TRBJ1-1 | TRBV11-3 | . | TGTGCCAGCAGCTTATTAAGGAACACTGAAGCTTTCTTT | CASSLLRNTEAFF
. | TRBJ2-7 | TRBV14 | . | TGTGCCAGCAGCCAGGGAGGTGGGCCCGTTGTCGAGCAGTACTTC | CASSQGGGPVVEQYF
. | TRBJ2-1 | TRBV7-9 | . | TGTGCCAGCAGCCCACCTAGGGGAGAGCAGTTCTTC | CASSPPRGEQFF
. | TRBJ1-1 | TRBV4-1 | TRBD1 | TGCGCCAGCAGCCAAGTGGGACAGTCCCCTGAAGCTTTCTTT | CASSQVGQSPEAFF
. | TRBJ2-1 | TRBV5-8 | . | TGTGCCAGCAGCTTTTATCTGGTCCGGCTGGGCTCCTACAATGAGCAGTTCTTC | CASSFYLVRLGSYNEQFF
. | TRBJ2-7 | TRBV12-2 | . | TGTGCAAGTCGCCTCAATCACAGCTACGAGCAGTACTTC | CASRLNHSYEQYF
once | TRBJ2-7 | TRBV7-6 | . | TGTGCCAGCAGCTACAGGGTAACCTACGAGCAGTACTTC | CASSYRVTYEQYF
. | TRBJ2-1 | TRBV7-9 | . | TGTGCCAGCAGCTCCGGGGGCAGCTACCCAGGGGGTGAGCAGTTCTTC | CASSSGGSYPGGEQFF
. | TRBJ1-2 | TRBV25-1 | . | TGTGCCAGCAGTGAACTGGGAGGGTACGGCTACACCTTC | CASSELGGYGYTF
few | TRBJ2-7 | TRBV7-9 | . | TGTGCCAGCAGCTTGGGTCAGATACACTACGAGCAGTACTTC | CASSLGQIHYEQYF
. | TRBJ2-1 | TRBV7-9 | . | TGTGCCAGCAGCCCTCCGGGTGGCTCCTACAATGAGCAGTTCTTC | CASSPPGGSYNEQFF
. | TRBJ2-7 | TRBV6-5 | . | TGTGCCAGCAGTTATACCGCCGACCTTTACGAGCAGTACTTC | CASSYTADLYEQYF
. | TRBJ1-2 | TRBV15 | TRBD1 | TGTGCCACCAGCAGAGATAAGGGACAGGGACGAGGCTACACCTTC | CATSRDKGQGRGYTF
. | TRBJ2-6 | TRBV4-3 | . | TGCGCCAGCAGCCAAGAGGGGCAATCTGGGGCCAACGTCCTGACTTTC | CASSQEGQSGANVLTF
. | TRBJ1-1 | TRBV11-2 | . | TGTGCCAGCAGCCACCAGACCTATCGGAACACTGAAGCTTTCTTT | CASSHQTYRNTEAFF
. | TRBJ2-1 | TRBV7-2 | . | TGTGCCAGCAGCTTAGAGGTCAATGAGCAGTTCTTC | CASSLEVNEQFF
. | TRBJ2-7 | TRBV7-2 | . | TGTGCCAGCAGCTTAAATGGGTACGAGCAGTACTTC | CASSLNGYEQYF
. | TRBJ1-1 | TRBV7-9 | . | TGTGCCAGCAGCCCGACGGGTGGGACTGAAGCTTTCTTT | CASSPTGGTEAFF
. | TRBJ2-1 | TRBV27 | TRBD2 | TGTGCCAGCAGTTTCCTGACTAGCGGGGGGCCTAGGTACAATGAGCAGTTCTTC | CASSFLTSGGPRYNEQFF
once | TRBJ2-3 | TRBV12-5 | TRBD2 | TGTGCTAGTGGTTTAGCGGGGGGGAGTCCTACGCAGTATTTT | CASGLAGGSPTQYF